These 30 T cell receptor beta chains came from one sample sequenced in a study of T-cell reconstitution after alpha-beta-depleted transplantation in children. Unique molecular identifiers were incorporated into the prepared TCRbeta library. TCRdb analysed the PCR reads with MiXCR anew, one entry per CDR3 protein. The sample holds over 150,000 distinct CDR3 sequences, 6.6% seen once. The sample was PBMCs, taken before TCRalphabeta/CD19-depleted stem cell transplant. The receptors originated from a boy under 10 years old with acute lymphoblastic leukemia, due to receive a stem cell transplant.

This clonotype was detected only a few times. The V and J genes are TRBV11-2 and TRBJ2-1; weak D call: TRBD1 (5 bases). There are 18 residues in the CDR3. In germline, CDR1 is SGHAT, CDR2 FQNNGV. V was shortened by 1 base and J by 8 bases, with 24 bases between the two germline ends. The CDR3 DNA reads as TGTGCCAGCAGCTTAGTAGATGTAGGGGCCTTACGCAACTATGAGCAGTTCTTC. Its translation is CASSLVDVGALRNYEQFF.

This clonotype was recorded at least ten times. The rearrangement links TRBV5-6 to TRBJ2-3; D may be TRBD1 (6 bases). Between the trimmed V and J ends, which lost 4 bases and 0 bases, there was a span of 12 bases. Germline V gives CDR1 SGHDT, CDR2 YYEEEE. The CDR3 runs 15 residues. The chain's CDR3 is CASSPLGASTDTQYF. DNA of the CDR3: TGTGCCAGCAGCCCCTTGGGGGCTAGCACAGATACGCAGTATTTT.

This clonotype was seen a handful of times. The chain employs TRBV6-2 or TRBV6-3 and TRBJ2-7; 11 positions match TRBD1. CDR3 length: 15 amino acids. Trimming at V came to 2 bases and at J to 3 bases, leaving 3 bases not matched to a gene. Looked up from germline, CDR1 is MNHEY and CDR2 is SVGEGT. CDR3 nucleotides: TGTGCCAGCAGTTACCGGACAGGGGGCCACTACGAGCAGTACTTC. Its protein product is CASSYRTGGHYEQYF.

This clonotype was detected many times. This chain connects TRBV24-1 to TRBJ2-2; no clear D gene. CDR3 length: 16 residues. The germline V and J ends were trimmed by 4 bases and 3 bases, with 14 bases remaining between them. Per the germline V gene, CDR1 is KGHDR and CDR2 is SFDVKD. The DNA for the CDR3 is TGTGCCACCAGTGACCGAGACACCCGATACACCGGGGAGCTGTTTTTT. It yields the protein CATSDRDTRYTGELFF.

This clonotype was counted at least ten times. Without the conserved terminal phenylalanine or tryptophan, this CDR3 likely stems from a read error. This sequence joins TRBV7-9 and TRBJ2-1; no firm D call. The CDR3 totals 12 residues. V shed 5 bases and J shed 8 bases, with 10 bases lying between them. Germline CDR1 and CDR2: SEHNR and FQNEAQ (reference sequence). In DNA, the CDR3 is TGTGCCAGCAGCCCCAATACCTATGAGCAGTTCTTG. Encoded protein: CASSPNTYEQFL.

This clonotype was recorded a few times. CDR3 in amino acids: CASRWGAQSGYTF. In DNA, the CDR3 is TGTGCCAGCAGGTGGGGGGCGCAGAGTGGCTACACCTTC. This sequence joins TRBV6-1 and TRBJ1-2, with D possibly being TRBD1 (6 bases). This CDR3 has 13 amino acids. Trimming stripped 6 bases from V and 7 bases from J, with 15 bases between. Germline V gene data show CDR1 as MNHNS and CDR2 as SASEGT.

This clonotype occurred many times. This chain links TRBV29-1 with TRBJ1-1; TRBD1 matches 7 bases. The CDR3 has 15 residues. Germline lookup yields CDR1 SQVTM and CDR2 ANQGSEA. Trimming cost V 8 bases and J 1 base; bases outside gene matches: 13. CDR3 sequence reads: CSLRDSGSENTEAFF. CDR3 nucleotides: TGCAGCCTACGGGACAGCGGTTCGGAGAACACTGAAGCTTTCTTT. Filled out from reference TRBV29-1 and TRBJ1-1, the complete variable domain reads SAVISQKPSRDICQRGTSLTIQCQVDSQVTMMFWYRQQPGQSLTLIATANQGSEATYESGFVIDKFPISRPNLTFSTLTVSNMSPEDSSIYLCSLRDSGSENTEAFFGQGTRLTVV.

This clonotype was recorded many times. The chain joins TRBV6-1 to TRBJ2-7; maybe TRBD1 (5 bases). The germline CDR1 and CDR2 sequences are MNHNS and SASEGT. This CDR3 has 13 amino acids. With 4 bases removed from V and 6 bases from J, the gap between germline ends came to 13 bases. The CDR3 nucleotides are TGTGCCAGCAGTGGAGGCAGGGTAAGCGAGCAGTACTTC. It is translated as CASSGGRVSEQYF.

This clonotype was counted ten times or more. The J gene is TRBJ2-3, the V gene TRBV7-2, with D unclear. The CDR3 is 16 amino acids. Germline V gives CDR1 SGHTA, CDR2 FQGNSA. Trimming removed 4 bases from V and 6 bases from J, with 20 bases in between. The CDR3 spells CASSYLSQHRYDTQYF. DNA for the CDR3: TGTGCCAGCAGCTATCTTTCCCAACACCGATATGATACGCAGTATTTT.

This clonotype was seen a few times. J is TRBJ2-5 and V is TRBV29-1, with a possible D match to TRBD2 (5 bases). V was shortened by 8 bases and J by 5 bases, with 12 bases between the two germline ends. CDR3 length: 11 residues. CDR1 is SQVTM and CDR2 is ANQGSEA in the germline V gene. The CDR3, as DNA: TGCAGCTTTCGGGCGGGTGAGACCCAGTACTTC. Translated: CSFRAGETQYF.

This clonotype was observed many times. The chain carries TRBV7-2 and TRBJ2-3; D is unresolved. The germline V gene encodes CDR1 SGHTA and CDR2 FQGNSA. This CDR3 region has 14 residues. Trimming cost V 0 bases and J 4 bases, with 8 bases left between them. The CDR3 DNA is TGTGCCAGCAGCTTAGCGAGTTCGGCAGATACGCAGTATTTT. Translation gives CASSLASSADTQYF.

The table lists this clonotype with many counts. The J gene is TRBJ2-7, the V gene TRBV6-5, with TRBD1 matching 8 bases. The CDR3 length is 15 residues. V lost 1 base to trimming and J lost 7 bases; unmatched junction nucleotides: 9. From germline, CDR1 is MNHEY and CDR2 SVGAGI. This CDR3 is CASSYFRTGNEEQYF. CDR3 coding DNA: TGTGCCAGCAGTTACTTCCGGACAGGGAATGAAGAGCAGTACTTC.

The genes are TRBV13 and TRBJ2-3; a weak D match, TRBD2 (5 bases). Trimming removed 0 bases at V and 0 bases at J, with 10 bases between. The V gene's germline CDR1 is PRHDT and CDR2 FYEKMQ (reference sequence). The CDR3 runs 16 residues. CDR3 sequence: CASSLGLAGSTDTQYF. The DNA for the CDR3 is TGTGCCAGCAGCTTAGGCCTGGCGGGTAGCACAGATACGCAGTATTTT.

This clonotype came up many times. CDR3 in DNA: TGTGCCAGCAGCCCACGGAGACTGTCAACCTACGAGCAGTACTTC. Protein sequence: CASSPRRLSTYEQYF. The chain combines TRBV7-8 with TRBJ2-7; no firm D call. This CDR3 region has 15 residues. The V gene lost 5 bases and the J gene lost 2 bases, with 16 bases spanning the gap. Germline lookup yields CDR1 SGHVS and CDR2 FQNEAQ.

V gene TRBV4-1 combines with J gene TRBJ1-1, with D uncertain. V was cut by 4 bases and J by 8 bases, with 11 bases left in between. This CDR3 has 12 residues. Per germline, CDR1 MGHRA and CDR2 YSYEKL. The CDR3 is CASSPDGKEAFF. CDR3 nucleotides: TGCGCCAGCAGCCCCGACGGGAAGGAAGCTTTCTTT.

The table lists this clonotype with many counts. The J gene is TRBJ2-5, the V gene TRBV27; TRBD1 is a possible D gene (6 bases). Deletions cut 5 bases from V and 3 bases from J, with 16 bases between. CDR1 is MNHEY, CDR2 SMNVEV, per germline (reference sequence). CDR3 length equals 15 residues. CDR3 nucleotides: TGTGCCAGCAGTCGGCCTTCGGACAGCAAAGAGACCCAGTACTTC. Its translation: CASSRPSDSKETQYF.

This clonotype was detected only a few times. The CDR3 is CASSRDFTSTDTQYF. DNA for the CDR3: TGTGCCAGCAGTCGGGACTTTACTAGCACAGATACGCAGTATTTT. The chain has TRBV6-1 and TRBJ2-3, with a possible D match to TRBD2 (6 bases). Germline CDR1 is MNHNS and CDR2 is SASEGT. V lost 5 bases and J 0 bases, leaving 12 bases between the germline ends. The CDR3 is 15 residues long.

This clonotype was detected many times. The V gene is TRBV12-3 or TRBV12-4, the J gene TRBJ2-7; tentatively, D is TRBD1 (6 bases). V dropped 5 bases and J dropped 2 bases, with 16 bases sitting between them. CDR3 length equals 15 residues. Here the CDR3 DNA reads TGTGCCAGCAGTCTCCGGGACAATAAGCCCTACGAGCAGTACTTC. The encoded protein is CASSLRDNKPYEQYF.

This clonotype appeared many times. The chain is built from TRBV27 and TRBJ2-1; 12 nucleotides align to TRBD2. The CDR3 loop spans 15 amino acids. The germline V gene has CDR1 MNHEY and CDR2 SMNVEV (reference sequence). V lost 5 bases to trimming and J lost 10 bases; unmatched junction nucleotides: 9. The CDR3 loop reads CASSSPSGGVVEQFF. CDR3 coding DNA: TGTGCCAGCAGTAGTCCTAGCGGGGGGGTGGTGGAGCAGTTCTTC.

This clonotype has a count of ten or more. The rearrangement links TRBV2 to TRBJ2-3; D possibly uses TRBD1 or TRBD2 (5 bases each). CDR3 length: 14 amino acids. V was trimmed by 4 bases and J by 5 bases, leaving 13 bases between them. Germline V gene sequence: CDR1 SNHLY, CDR2 FYNNEI. The CDR3 region has the DNA TGTGCCAGCAGTGTTGAAGGGACGGGAGATACGCAGTATTTT. Amino acid sequence: CASSVEGTGDTQYF.

This clonotype has only a few counts. V is TRBV4-3 and J is TRBJ1-5; D remains unclear. This CDR3 spans 14 amino acids. CDR1 LGHNA and CDR2 YSLEER come from the germline V gene. Trimming pared 1 base from V and 4 bases from J, leaving 8 bases between. CDR3 DNA sequence: TGCGCCAGCAGCCAAGTGGCGGAAAATCAGCCCCAGCATTTT. It specifies CASSQVAENQPQHF.

The chain combines TRBV3-1 with TRBJ2-2, with 7 positions matching TRBD2. This CDR3 is 13 amino acids long. The V segment lost 4 bases and the J segment 10 bases; nucleotides outside the gene matches: 6. From germline, CDR1 is LGHDT and CDR2 YNNKEL (reference sequence). CDR3 in DNA: TGTGCCAGCAGCCGCCCACTAGCGTCGGAGCTGTTTTTT. Translated, it gives CASSRPLASELFF.

This clonotype was seen many times. The J gene is TRBJ2-2, the V gene TRBV7-2; 10 nucleotides agree with TRBD2. Per the germline V gene, CDR1 is SGHTA and CDR2 is FQGNSA. With V trimmed by 7 bases and J by 4 bases, 3 bases remained unmatched. The length of the CDR3 is 14 residues. CDR3 sequence reads: CASTEREGTGELFF. CDR3 coding DNA: TGTGCCAGCACCGAGCGGGAGGGCACCGGGGAGCTGTTTTTT.

This clonotype appeared many times. V usage is TRBV12-3 or TRBV12-4 and J usage is TRBJ2-3, with 8 bases lining up with TRBD1. After removal of 6 bases from V and 4 bases from J, the junction contained 9 bases not matched to a gene. The CDR3 covers 15 residues. Here the CDR3 reads CASRPGTGLADTQYF. In nucleotides, the CDR3 is TGTGCCAGCAGACCCGGGACAGGCCTTGCAGATACGCAGTATTTT.

The sample holds a few counts of this clonotype. The chain carries TRBV11-2 and TRBJ2-4; D gene ambiguous. The CDR3 is 15 residues long. V gave up 5 bases and J gave up 0 bases, with 11 bases separating them. Germline CDR1 reads SGHAT; CDR2 reads FQNNGV. Written as DNA, the CDR3 is TGTGCCAGCAGCCTAGGATGGTCAGCCAAAAACATTCAGTACTTC. This gives the protein CASSLGWSAKNIQYF. Based on the CDR3 plus reference TRBV11-2 and TRBJ2-4, the full variable domain is EAGVAQSPRYKIIEKRQSVAFWCNPISGHATLYWYQQILGQGPKLLIQFQNNGVVDDSQLPKDRFSAERLKGVDSTLKIQPAKLEDSAVYLCASSLGWSAKNIQYFGAGTRLSVL.

The V gene is TRBV11-2, the J gene TRBJ2-3; TRBD2 matches at 8 bases. The trim removed 5 bases at V and 4 bases at J, leaving 17 bases unmatched. The CDR3 consists of 18 residues. Germline CDR1 reads SGHAT; CDR2 reads FQNNGV. CDR3 sequence (DNA): TGTGCCAGCAGCAATAGGGGTAGCGGGGTCGTCCTCCCAGATACGCAGTATTTT. This encodes CASSNRGSGVVLPDTQYF.

This clonotype was observed a handful of times. The chain has TRBV11-2 and TRBJ1-2, with D uncertain. Trimming took off 11 bases at V and 2 bases at J, with 15 bases between the two ends. The CDR3 has 13 residues. Germline CDR1 and CDR2: SGHAT and FQNNGV. CDR3 sequence reads: CAGSSAANYGYTF. The CDR3 nucleotides are TGTGCCGGATCCTCGGCAGCAAACTATGGCTACACCTTC.

This clonotype was recorded at least ten times. V is TRBV7-8 and J is TRBJ1-1; a possible D gene is TRBD1 (5 bases). Trimming shortened V by 1 base and J by 7 bases, and 13 bases separated the two germline ends. The CDR3 totals 14 residues. Germline values: CDR1 SGHVS, CDR2 FQNEAQ. The CDR3 reads CASSLGRGLLEAFF. CDR3 in DNA: TGTGCCAGCAGCTTAGGGAGGGGTCTCCTTGAAGCTTTCTTT.

Comments on this clonotype: The CDR3 ends on some other residue instead of the conserved phenylalanine or tryptophan, so this is likely a read error. V and J are TRBV7-3 and TRBJ2-3, with 10 bases matching TRBD2. This CDR3 contains 18 residues. The trim removed 5 bases at V and 3 bases at J, leaving 14 bases unmatched. CDR1 and CDR2 from the germline V gene are SGHTA and FQGTGA. The CDR3 reads CASSRDPSGGARTDTQYL. The CDR3 DNA is TGTGCCAGCAGCCGAGATCCCAGCGGGGGGGCCCGAACAGATACGCAGTATCTT.

This clonotype was counted only a few times. The J gene is TRBJ2-4, the V gene TRBV15; D perhaps matches TRBD2 (5 bases). The length of the CDR3 is 13 residues. Germline values: CDR1 LNHNV, CDR2 YYDKDF (reference sequence). V lost 7 bases to trimming and J lost 9 bases, with 16 bases between them. CDR3 region: CATNPQPGSIQYF. For the CDR3, the DNA is TGTGCCACCAACCCCCAACCGGGGAGCATTCAGTACTTC.